This is a list of T cell receptor beta chains from one sample in a study of T cell responses to AZD1222 COVID-19 vaccine. Data came from immunoSEQ multiplex PCR; TCRdb stores just in-frame clones and leaves some out. The sample has approximately 43,000 clones; approximately 88% are singletons. This material consisted of peripheral blood, taken 28 days after the second AZD1222 dose. The receptors originated from an adult who received the AZD1222 COVID-19 vaccine. Both conserved end residues are part of each CDR3. D genes are given only for firm matches. Clone size, where shown, is once, few, many, or a class for clones that have expanded.

DNA	CDR3	D	V	size	J
TGTGCCAGCAGCGTTAGATCGGACACTGAAGCTTTCTTT	CASSVRSDTEAFF	.	TRBV9	.	TRBJ1-1
TGCGCCAGCAGCTTTGACTGGGGCTCCTACAATGAGCAGTTCTTC	CASSFDWGSYNEQFF	.	TRBV5-1	.	TRBJ2-1
TGTGCCATCAGTAGGACAGGGGACACAGATACGCAGTATTTT	CAISRTGDTDTQYF	TRBD1	TRBV10-3	.	TRBJ2-3
TGTGCCAGCAGCTTATCGGGCAAAACTCCTGGGGCCAACGTCCTGACTTTC	CASSLSGKTPGANVLTF	.	TRBV7-3	.	TRBJ2-6
TGCGCCAGCAGCTTCACAGCGTACAATGAGCAGTTCTTC	CASSFTAYNEQFF	.	TRBV5-1	.	TRBJ2-1
TGTGCCAGCAGCGTAGCCGGTAATGGAAACACCATATATTTT	CASSVAGNGNTIYF	.	TRBV9	once	TRBJ1-3
TGCAGCGTTGGGGGGGTTGGAGGCTACACCTTC	CSVGGVGGYTF	.	TRBV29-1	.	TRBJ1-2
TGTGCCAGCTCACCCCGCCAGGCTGACAATGAGCAGTTCTTC	CASSPRQADNEQFF	.	TRBV18	.	TRBJ2-1
TGTGCCAGCAGCCTTTGGGACGGACTCGGAGCTAACTATGGCTACACCTTC	CASSLWDGLGANYGYTF	.	TRBV7-9	.	TRBJ1-2
TGTGCCAGTACCTCATTTGGGACAGGGGGTTACGGAGGCACTGAAGCTTTCTTT	CASTSFGTGGYGGTEAFF	TRBD1	TRBV19	.	TRBJ1-1
TGTGCCAGCTCACTAGACACCAATCAGCCCCAGCATTTT	CASSLDTNQPQHF	.	TRBV18	once	TRBJ1-5
TGTGCCAGCAGCTTGGACAGGACCTATGGCTACACCTTC	CASSLDRTYGYTF	.	TRBV5-4	once	TRBJ1-2
TGTGCCAGCAGGCCCCAGGGGGGATTGAACACTGAAGCTTTCTTT	CASRPQGGLNTEAFF	TRBD1	TRBV6-5	.	TRBJ1-1
TGCGCCAGCAGCCCCGGGACAGGGGGCCCGGCCGGTCAGCCCCAGCATTTT	CASSPGTGGPAGQPQHF	TRBD1	TRBV5-1	.	TRBJ1-5
TGTGCCAGCAGCTTAGCGGGGCAGGGAGTCGGGGAGCTGTTTTTT	CASSLAGQGVGELFF	.	TRBV7-8	.	TRBJ2-2
TGTGCCACCAGCAGAGGCGGGGGGTGGAGCACAGATACGCAGTATTTT	CATSRGGGWSTDTQYF	TRBD2	TRBV15	.	TRBJ2-3
TGCGCCAGCAGCACAGGGGGACAGGGCCTCGTCGAGCAGTACTTC	CASSTGGQGLVEQYF	TRBD1	TRBV5-1	once	TRBJ2-7
TGTGCCAGCAGCTTGGGGGGCGTTGGCTACACCTTC	CASSLGGVGYTF	.	TRBV5-6	once	TRBJ1-2
TGTGCCAGCAGTTCCGTTGGCACTGAAGCTTTCTTT	CASSSVGTEAFF	.	TRBV27	.	TRBJ1-1
TGTGCCAGTAGTATAGGGGTGAACACTGAAGCTTTCTTT	CASSIGVNTEAFF	.	TRBV19	.	TRBJ1-1
TGTGCCAGCAGACGGACAGGGGCCGGGGAGCTGTTTTTT	CASRRTGAGELFF	TRBD1	TRBV7-8	once	TRBJ2-2
TGTGCCAGCAGCATCCGGGAGAACGATGAGCAGTTCTTC	CASSIRENDEQFF	.	TRBV7-9	.	TRBJ2-1
TGCGCCAGCAGCCTAACAGGGGACCACACCGGGGAGCTGTTTTTT	CASSLTGDHTGELFF	TRBD1	TRBV5-1	.	TRBJ2-2
TGTGCCAGCAGCCCACCGGGCCTGAACACCGGGGAGCTGTTTTTT	CASSPPGLNTGELFF	.	TRBV7-3	.	TRBJ2-2
TGTGCCAGCTCACCCGCGGGTGGACGGACGAATTCACCCCTCCACTTT	CASSPAGGRTNSPLHF	.	TRBV18	.	TRBJ1-6
TGTGCCAGCAGCCTCTCGAGTAGCGGGGTTTCCGAAGAGACCCAGTACTTC	CASSLSSSGVSEETQYF	TRBD2	TRBV7-2	once	TRBJ2-5
TGTGCCAGCAGTCAAATACCCCTCTACGAGCAGTACTTC	CASSQIPLYEQYF	.	TRBV28	.	TRBJ2-7
TGCAGCGCCTCCACAGGGGGCGACTATGGCTACACCTTC	CSASTGGDYGYTF	TRBD1	TRBV29-1	.	TRBJ1-2
TGTGCCAGCAGCTTGGAGGCCAGGCTGAACACTGAAGCTTTCTTT	CASSLEARLNTEAFF	.	TRBV5-4	.	TRBJ1-1
TGTGCCAGTAGTATAGAAGGGCAGGGCGAGAACACCGGGGAGCTGTTTTTT	CASSIEGQGENTGELFF	.	TRBV19	.	TRBJ2-2
TGTGCCAGCAGCGTTCTTCAGGGGGTTTATAATGAGCAGTTCTTC	CASSVLQGVYNEQFF	TRBD1	TRBV27	.	TRBJ2-1
TGTGCCAGCAGTTTCTCCGGAAATTCACCCCTCCACTTT	CASSFSGNSPLHF	.	TRBV27	.	TRBJ1-6
TGTGCCTGGGGGAACCGGGACACTAAAAAGAACACTGAAGCTTTCTTT	CAWGNRDTKKNTEAFF	.	TRBV30	.	TRBJ1-1
TGCGCCAGCAGCTTGGGCGGGAGCGGGACCGGGGAGCTGTTTTTT	CASSLGGSGTGELFF	TRBD2	TRBV5-1	few	TRBJ2-2
TGTGCCAGCAGCCAGGGGGGGGGCTCTGGAAACACCATATATTTT	CASSQGGGSGNTIYF	.	TRBV3-1/TRBV3-2	.	TRBJ1-3
TGCGCCAGCAGCTTTGAGTACGAGCAGTACTTC	CASSFEYEQYF	.	TRBV5-1	.	TRBJ2-7
TGTGCCAGCAGCCAGCGCACGGGACAGGGGAGTAAAAAACTGTTTTTT	CASSQRTGQGSKKLFF	TRBD1	TRBV3-1/TRBV3-2	.	TRBJ1-4
TGTGCCAGCCGTCAGGGACAGGGGATTGAGACCCAGTACTTC	CASRQGQGIETQYF	TRBD1	TRBV3-1/TRBV3-2	.	TRBJ2-5
TGCGCCAGCAGCTTGGGAGGGGTCACCTACAATGAGCAGTTCTTC	CASSLGGVTYNEQFF	.	TRBV5-1	.	TRBJ2-1
TGTGCCTGGAGTACAAGCTTGCGTGAGCAGTTCTTC	CAWSTSLREQFF	.	TRBV30	.	TRBJ2-1
TGTGCCACCAGCAGAGATCTCCAGGGAAGGAACACCTTC	CATSRDLQGRNTF	.	TRBV15	.	TRBJ1-2
TGTGCCTGGAGCCGGGACAGGGGTAACTATGGCTACACCTTC	CAWSRDRGNYGYTF	TRBD1	TRBV30	few	TRBJ1-2
TGTGCCAGCAGCCACGGACATTCGCTCACTGGAAACACCATATATTTT	CASSHGHSLTGNTIYF	.	TRBV3-1/TRBV3-2	.	TRBJ1-3
TGCGCCAGCAGCCTCTCGCTTGACAGTTCTGGGGCCAACGTCCTGACTTTC	CASSLSLDSSGANVLTF	.	TRBV5-1	.	TRBJ2-6
TGTGCCAGCAGTCCGTATAGGAGCGGGGAGCTGTTTTTT	CASSPYRSGELFF	.	TRBV27	.	TRBJ2-2
TGCGCCAGCACCTCCCAGCCACTAGCGGGAAGCACAGATACGCAGTATTTT	CASTSQPLAGSTDTQYF	TRBD2	TRBV5-1	.	TRBJ2-3
TGTGCCAGCAGCGTAGCGGCAGACTTAGCCAAAAACATTCAGTACTTC	CASSVAADLAKNIQYF	.	TRBV9	.	TRBJ2-4
TGTGCCAGCAGCGTAGGCTTGGGATACGTTGCCTTAAACACCGGGGAGCTGTTTTTT	CASSVGLGYVALNTGELFF	.	TRBV9	.	TRBJ2-2
TGCGCCAGCAGAGGACAGGGAGCCAGCCAAGAGACCCAGTACTTC	CASRGQGASQETQYF	TRBD1	TRBV5-1	once	TRBJ2-5
TGCAGCGTTGTGACGGGGCTGGGTGAGACCCAGTACTTC	CSVVTGLGETQYF	.	TRBV29-1	.	TRBJ2-5
TGTGCCAGCCGTGGGCAGGGCAGGCAACCTGAAGCTTTCTTT	CASRGQGRQPEAFF	.	TRBV27	.	TRBJ1-1
TGTGCCAGTAGTCTGAAGTCAGGGAAGCAAGCCTACGAGCAGTACTTC	CASSLKSGKQAYEQYF	.	TRBV19	.	TRBJ2-7
TGTGCCAGCAGCCAAAACGGGGCAGGAAACACCATATATTTT	CASSQNGAGNTIYF	.	TRBV3-1/TRBV3-2	.	TRBJ1-3
TGCAGTGCTAGTCCCGGGACTAGCTTGGTTGGTGAGCAGTTCTTC	CSASPGTSLVGEQFF	TRBD2	TRBV20-1	.	TRBJ2-1
TGTGCCACCAGCAGAGCCGGGACAGGGGAAACTGAAGCTTTCTTT	CATSRAGTGETEAFF	TRBD1	TRBV15	.	TRBJ1-1
TGTGCCAGCAGACTAGGGGTCGGCGAGCAGTACTTC	CASRLGVGEQYF	.	TRBV12-3/TRBV12-4	.	TRBJ2-7
TGTGCCAGCAGCTCCCTCTACGAGCAGTACTTC	CASSSLYEQYF	.	TRBV14	.	TRBJ2-7
TGTGCCACCAGCAGGGACCTCTATGGCTACACCTTC	CATSRDLYGYTF	.	TRBV15	.	TRBJ1-2
TGTGCCAGCAGTGACCTCGATTCCGGCGCTACGCAGTATTTT	CASSDLDSGATQYF	.	TRBV2	.	TRBJ2-3